This section outlines one T cell receptor beta chain sequence together with its context. V was cut by 2 bases and J by 7 bases, with 11 bases left in between. Germline CDR1 MNHEY, CDR2 SVGAGI. The CDR3 sequence is 14 residues long. These data originate in a study of cytomegalovirus exposure and HLA in healthy donors. Across the study: The roughly 700 first-cohort repertoires shared a platform with the approximately 110 validation repertoires, as reported in a later analysis.

Libraries were prepared by immunoSEQ multiplex PCR; TCRdb keeps only in-frame clonotypes and omits some of them. Of 120,000 or so clones listed, around 88% are singletons. This chain links TRBV6-5 with TRBJ1-4; maybe TRBD1 (5 bases). The sequenced sample consisted of PBMCs. This TCR was sampled from a man aged 18 to 29 in good health and CMV-seronegative. As DNA, the CDR3 is TGTGCCAGCAGTTACCGGGACTGGAGTGAAAAACTGTTTTTT. It encodes CASSYRDWSEKLFF.